A selection of T cell receptor beta chains follows, all from one sample in a study of OX40 agonist ivuxolimab in advanced cancers. Repertoires were generated with immunoSEQ multiplex PCR, while TCRdb's copy carries only in-frame clones and drops some. The repertoire has approximately 17,000 clones, approximately 83% of them found once; the top ten carry around 40%. This material consisted of CD4+ or CD8+ T cells sorted from blood, taken in a trial of the OX40 agonist ivuxolimab. Receptor source: an adult with an advanced solid tumor such as melanoma, head and neck, liver or kidney cancer. Both conserved end residues are part of each CDR3. D genes are given only for firm matches. Only part of the rows carry a size: once, few, many, or a class if the clone is expanded.

clone_size | d_call | j_call | v_call | cdr3_aa | cdr3_nt
NA | NA | TRBJ1-2 | TRBV4-1 | CANGDPGHGYTF | TGCGCCAACGGGGACCCCGGCCATGGCTACACCTTC
NA | NA | TRBJ2-3 | TRBV7-2 | CASSFRVAGATRDTQYF | TGTGCCAGCAGCTTTCGGGTCGCGGGGGCCACCCGGGATACGCAGTATTTT
NA | TRBD1 | TRBJ2-7 | TRBV28 | CASSLRTGTYEQYF | TGTGCCAGCAGTTTAAGGACAGGGACATACGAGCAGTACTTC
NA | TRBD1 | TRBJ1-1 | TRBV7-3 | CASSQESNEGANTEAFF | TGCGCCAGCAGCCAAGAGTCGAATGAGGGGGCGAACACTGAAGCTTTCTTT
NA | NA | TRBJ1-3 | TRBV7-9 | CASSLGPGAGNTIYF | TGTGCCAGCAGCTTAGGGCCCGGAGCTGGAAACACCATATATTTT
NA | TRBD2 | TRBJ2-1 | TRBV4-3 | CASSQDRSLAGGQAYNEQFF | TGCGCCAGCAGCCAAGATCGTAGCCTAGCGGGGGGGCAGGCCTACAATGAGCAGTTCTTC
NA | TRBD2 | TRBJ2-3 | TRBV28 | CASSLTSGGARYF | TGTGCCAGCAGTTTGACTAGCGGGGGGGCCCGGTATTTT
NA | NA | TRBJ1-1 | TRBV7-6 | CASSLGRNTEAFF | TGTGCCAGCAGCTTAGGGAGGAACACTGAAGCTTTCTTT
NA | NA | TRBJ1-5 | TRBV19 | CASSAGINQPQHF | TGTGCCAGTAGTGCAGGGATCAATCAGCCCCAGCATTTT
NA | TRBD1 | TRBJ2-3 | TRBV4-1 | CASGQGSTDTQYF | TGCGCCAGTGGACAGGGAAGCACAGATACGCAGTATTTT
once | NA | TRBJ2-7 | TRBV7-9 | CASSWGLYEQYF | TGTGCCAGCAGCTGGGGACTCTACGAGCAGTACTTC
few | NA | TRBJ1-6 | TRBV2 | CASSDWDSPLHF | TGTGCCAGCAGTGATTGGGATTCACCCCTCCACTTT
NA | TRBD1 | TRBJ2-2 | TRBV19 | CASSTLGTGLTGELFF | TGTGCCAGTAGTACACTCGGGACAGGGCTCACCGGGGAGCTGTTTTTT
few | TRBD2 | TRBJ2-1 | TRBV7-2 | CASSIGGGYNEQFF | TGTGCCAGCAGCATCGGGGGGGGATACAATGAGCAGTTCTTC
NA | NA | TRBJ2-1 | TRBV4-1 | CASSQYVSSDRGEQFF | TGCGCCAGCAGCCAATACGTCTCTAGCGATAGAGGTGAGCAGTTCTTC
NA | TRBD1 | TRBJ2-4 | TRBV28 | CASRGTGKNIQYF | TGTGCCAGCAGGGGGACAGGGAAAAACATTCAGTACTTC
NA | TRBD1 | TRBJ1-2 | TRBV15 | CATSRDWDSSMGYTF | TGTGCCACCAGCAGAGATTGGGACAGTTCTATGGGCTACACCTTC
NA | NA | TRBJ2-2 | TRBV7-7 | CASSLPGRGELFF | TGTGCCAGCAGCTTACCAGGGCGCGGGGAGCTGTTTTTT
NA | NA | TRBJ1-1 | TRBV28 | CASSARGGTEAFF | TGTGCCAGCAGTGCCAGGGGTGGCACTGAAGCTTTCTTT
NA | NA | TRBJ2-7 | TRBV4-3 | CASSQEEQGGSYEQYF | TGCGCCAGCAGCCAAGAAGAACAGGGAGGCTCCTACGAGCAGTACTTC
NA | TRBD2 | TRBJ2-7 | TRBV28 | CASSSLAGGLYEQYF | TGTGCCAGCAGTTCTCTAGCGGGGGGGCTCTACGAGCAGTACTTC
NA | TRBD2 | TRBJ2-4 | TRBV7-2 | CASKPGLAGTKNIQYF | TGTGCCAGCAAGCCGGGACTAGCGGGGACCAAAAACATTCAGTACTTC
once | NA | TRBJ2-7 | TRBV7-2 | CASSPTGPTSYEQYF | TGTGCCAGCAGCCCTACCGGGCCCACATCCTACGAGCAGTACTTC
NA | TRBD1 | TRBJ1-5 | TRBV19 | CASSTTGTGYHQPQHF | TGTGCCAGTAGTACAACCGGGACAGGGTATCATCAGCCCCAGCATTTT
NA | NA | TRBJ1-6 | TRBV27 | CASSHHPGRKGIYNSPLHF | TGTGCCAGCAGCCATCATCCCGGACGGAAGGGGATCTATAATTCACCCCTCCACTTT
NA | NA | TRBJ1-5 | TRBV27 | CATSTLGFNQPQHF | TGTGCCACCTCGACCCTTGGGTTCAATCAGCCCCAGCATTTT
NA | NA | TRBJ2-7 | TRBV7-2 | CASSLGGTAYEQYF | TGTGCCAGCAGCTTAGGCGGGACAGCCTACGAGCAGTACTTC
once | TRBD1 | TRBJ2-7 | TRBV11-2 | CASSFLGQGPYEQYF | TGTGCCAGCAGCTTTTTGGGACAGGGTCCCTACGAGCAGTACTTC
NA | NA | TRBJ2-1 | TRBV9 | CASKGGGKKNSNEQFF | TGTGCCAGCAAGGGCGGGGGCAAAAAGAACTCCAATGAGCAGTTCTTC
NA | NA | TRBJ2-2 | TRBV21-1 | CASSQGVSKGTGELFF | TGTGCCAGCAGCCAAGGGGTGTCGAAAGGAACCGGGGAGCTGTTTTTT
NA | TRBD1 | TRBJ1-6 | TRBV6-1 | CASSAGGNSPLHF | TGTGCCAGCAGTGCAGGGGGGAATTCACCCCTCCACTTT
NA | NA | TRBJ2-7 | TRBV6-6 | CASSYSREAYEQYF | TGTGCCAGCAGTTACTCACGCGAAGCGTACGAGCAGTACTTC
NA | NA | TRBJ1-6 | TRBV10-2 | CASSPDRDYNSPLHF | TGCGCCAGCAGTCCTGACCGGGACTATAATTCACCCCTCCACTTT
NA | NA | TRBJ2-3 | TRBV9 | CASSVGALGNTDTQYF | TGTGCCAGCAGCGTAGGGGCCCTCGGGAACACAGATACGCAGTATTTT
NA | NA | TRBJ2-3 | TRBV30 | CAWSVLERDTQYF | TGTGCCTGGAGTGTACTGGAGAGAGATACGCAGTATTTT
NA | TRBD2 | TRBJ2-7 | TRBV28 | CASLNGGTPYEQYF | TGTGCCAGCCTGAACGGGGGGACCCCCTACGAGCAGTACTTC
NA | NA | TRBJ2-3 | TRBV7-8 | CASSLARHLSGLDTQYF | TGTGCCAGCAGCTTAGCGCGTCATCTTTCTGGTTTAGATACGCAGTATTTT
NA | TRBD2 | TRBJ2-5 | TRBV18 | CASSPPSSGDQETQYF | TGTGCCAGCTCACCACCCTCTAGCGGGGATCAAGAGACCCAGTACTTC
NA | TRBD1 | TRBJ2-2 | TRBV2 | CASRTDRVGRNTGELFF | TGTGCCAGCAGGACTGACAGGGTGGGGAGGAACACCGGGGAGCTGTTTTTT
NA | TRBD2 | TRBJ2-3 | TRBV19 | CASSIASGALSSTDTQYF | TGTGCCAGTAGTATAGCTAGCGGGGCCCTGAGTAGCACAGATACGCAGTATTTT
NA | NA | TRBJ1-5 | TRBV27 | CASRVHSNQPQHF | TGTGCCAGCAGGGTACATAGCAATCAGCCCCAGCATTTT
NA | TRBD1 | TRBJ2-5 | TRBV6-4 | CASSEGTGQETQYF | TGTGCCAGCAGTGAAGGGACAGGCCAAGAGACCCAGTACTTC
few | NA | TRBJ1-6 | TRBV2 | CASKSSYNSPLHF | TGTGCCAGCAAAAGCTCCTATAATTCACCCCTCCACTTT
NA | NA | TRBJ1-1 | TRBV7-9 | CASLLGGPQGTEAFF | TGTGCCAGCCTCCTTGGTGGGCCCCAGGGGACTGAAGCTTTCTTT
NA | NA | TRBJ2-2 | TRBV2 | CASSVMASYHTGELFF | TGTGCCAGCAGTGTAATGGCCAGCTACCACACCGGGGAGCTGTTTTTT
NA | TRBD1 | TRBJ1-5 | TRBV27 | CASSLGLGQGAKSNQPQHF | TGTGCCAGCAGTTTGGGGCTCGGACAGGGGGCGAAAAGCAATCAGCCCCAGCATTTT